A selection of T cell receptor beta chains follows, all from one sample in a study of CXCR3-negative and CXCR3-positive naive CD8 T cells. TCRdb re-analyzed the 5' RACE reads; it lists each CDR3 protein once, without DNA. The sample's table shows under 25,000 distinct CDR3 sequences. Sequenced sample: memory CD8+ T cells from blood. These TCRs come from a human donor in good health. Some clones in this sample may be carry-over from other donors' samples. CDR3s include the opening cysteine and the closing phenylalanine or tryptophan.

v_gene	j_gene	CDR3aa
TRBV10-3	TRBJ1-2	CATLEIGRPPYYGYTF
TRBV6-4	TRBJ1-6	CASSNSGTLVSPLHF
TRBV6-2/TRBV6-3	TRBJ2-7	CASSYQRLGSYEQYF
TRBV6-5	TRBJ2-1	CASSYSREHGGTPQFF
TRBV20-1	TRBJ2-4	CSAQPQDRARNIQYF
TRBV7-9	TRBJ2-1	CASSPGQNNEQFF
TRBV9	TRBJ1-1	CASSGQGRNTEAFF
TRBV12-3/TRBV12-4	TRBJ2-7	CASSFGGFEQYF
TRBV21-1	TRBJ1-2	CASSGQSSYGYTF
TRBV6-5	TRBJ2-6	CASSYTGSSSGANVLTF
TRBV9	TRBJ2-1	CASSPRGLAGDLNNEQFF
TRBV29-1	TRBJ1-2	CSVEEPRVLQGARFGYTF
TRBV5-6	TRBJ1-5	CASSSGWGHQPQHF
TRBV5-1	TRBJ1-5	CASSLEGYSNQPQHF
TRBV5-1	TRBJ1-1	CASSTGGDTEAFF
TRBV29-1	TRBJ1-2	CSVPGGGGYTF
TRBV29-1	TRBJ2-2	CSVWMTGRDTGELFF
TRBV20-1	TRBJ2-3	CSARALARADTQYF
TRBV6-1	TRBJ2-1	CASSDIAGEYNEQFF
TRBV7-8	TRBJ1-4	CASSFLRGAPEKLFF
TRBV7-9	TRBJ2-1	CASSSVAGVNEQFF
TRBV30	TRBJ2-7	CAWSVRRDFYYEQYF
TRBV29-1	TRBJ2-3	CSVIAGQADTQYF
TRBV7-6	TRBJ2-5	CASSPRTSPLQETQYF
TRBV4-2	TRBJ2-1	CASSQEPSGGANEQFF
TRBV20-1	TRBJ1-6	CSARDSGQWSVDHLHF
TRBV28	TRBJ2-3	CASSLSTAPGTDTQYF
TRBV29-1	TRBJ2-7	CSVGGGSSYEQYF
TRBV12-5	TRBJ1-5	CASGTDSGNRPQHF
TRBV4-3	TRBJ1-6	CASSQINAPWGDGESPLHF
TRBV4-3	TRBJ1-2	CASSPRTGANYGYTF
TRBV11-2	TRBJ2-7	CASSFSGEYEQYF
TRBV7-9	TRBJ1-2	CASSRGQQANYGYTF
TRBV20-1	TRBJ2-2	CSASGGDTGELFF
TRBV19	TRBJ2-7	CASSFTLVYEQYF
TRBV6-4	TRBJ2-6	CASSDSRGSGANVLTF
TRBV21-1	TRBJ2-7	CASPVRLGAGASYEQYF
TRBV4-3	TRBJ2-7	CASSQGSGQGAGEQYF
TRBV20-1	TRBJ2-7	CSARGLIAGEINEQYF
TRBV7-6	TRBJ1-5	CASSSGGRVQPQHF
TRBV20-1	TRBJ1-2	CSATGTGNYGYTF
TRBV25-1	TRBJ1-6	CASSGTGGSSYNSPLHF
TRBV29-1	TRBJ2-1	CSVVGEAEPSTHSYNEQFF
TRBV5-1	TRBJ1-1	CASSPGLADTEAFF
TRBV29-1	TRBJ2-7	CSVETSGGSDYEQYF
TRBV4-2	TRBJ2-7	CASSLKGSTGTVNYEQYF
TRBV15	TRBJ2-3	CATSTRSSTDTQYF
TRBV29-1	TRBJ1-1	CSVCVKIDYTEAFF
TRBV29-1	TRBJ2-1	CSVEEQGFVSYNEQFF